What follows are 19 T cell receptor beta chains derived from one specimen sequenced in a study of blood T cell repertoires in COVID-19. The data were produced by immunoSEQ multiplex PCR, yet TCRdb's version contains in-frame clones alone and is incomplete. The top ten hold around 10% of the sample, which has 250,000 to 300,000 clones, nearly 90% seen once. Input material: peripheral blood. Receptors were obtained from a woman between 25 and 40 years old with COVID-19, enrolled during active disease.

The chain links TRBV18 to TRBJ2-2, with TRBD2 as a possible D gene (6 bases). The CDR3 has 16 residues. Per the germline V gene, CDR1 is KGHSH and CDR2 is LQKENI. Trimming removed 0 bases from V and 0 bases from J, with 8 bases in between. CDR3 region: CASSPPGRPNTGELFF. The CDR3 DNA reads TGTGCCAGCTCACCACCGGGGAGGCCGAACACCGGGGAGCTGTTTTTT.

J is TRBJ2-7 and V is TRBV18; 8 bases fit TRBD2. Germline V gene lookup returns CDR1 KGHSH and CDR2 LQKENI. The CDR3 has 14 amino acids. V lost 3 bases to trimming and J lost 5 bases; unmatched junction nucleotides: 6. The CDR3 DNA reads TGTGCCAGCTCACCTCGGGAGGGGAGCCACGAGCAGTACTTC. Translating it yields CASSPREGSHEQYF.

This CDR3 reads CASSLSSGGTDTQYF. The CDR3, as DNA: TGTGCCAGCAGCTTATCTAGCGGGGGCACAGATACGCAGTATTTT. The chain links TRBV7-9 to TRBJ2-3; 9 positions agree with TRBD2. The CDR3 totals 15 residues. Germline CDR1 reads SEHNR; CDR2 reads FQNEAQ (reference sequence). Germline trimming cut 2 bases from V and 1 base from J; bases unmatched to any gene: 1.

The chain combines TRBV7-9 with TRBJ1-1; weak D call: TRBD1 (6 bases). Per germline, CDR1 SEHNR and CDR2 FQNEAQ (reference sequence). The CDR3 loop spans 13 amino acids. V lost 4 bases and J 8 bases, leaving 14 bases between the germline ends. The CDR3 loop is CASSSYYGTEAFF. The DNA of the CDR3 is TGTGCCAGCAGCTCCTATTACGGGACAGAAGCTTTCTTT.

The J gene is TRBJ2-5, the V gene TRBV7-2; D perhaps matches TRBD2 (5 bases). CDR3 length: 14 amino acids. Germline V CDR1 and CDR2: SGHTA, FQGNSA. V was clipped by 3 bases and J by 1 base, with 9 bases between them. Written as DNA, the CDR3 is TGTGCCAGCAGCTTGGTGAGGGTCCAAGAGACCCAGTACTTC. Its protein is CASSLVRVQETQYF.

The rearrangement joins TRBV7-9 to TRBJ2-7, with TRBD1 matching 7 bases. V lost 5 bases, J lost 0 bases, and 7 bases stayed unmatched. The CDR3 has 15 amino acids. CDR1 SEHNR and CDR2 FQNEAQ come from the germline V gene (reference sequence). For the CDR3, the DNA is TGTGCCAGCAGCCCTGCACAGGGGAGCTCCTACGAGCAGTACTTC. Protein: CASSPAQGSSYEQYF.

The CDR3 nucleotides are TGTGCCAGCTCACCAACCGGAGCAACTAATGAAAAACTGTTTTTT. It specifies CASSPTGATNEKLFF. This rearrangement joins TRBV18 to TRBJ1-4, with D hard to call. The germline CDR1 and CDR2 sequences are KGHSH and LQKENI. V lost 2 bases, J lost 0 bases, and 7 bases lay in between. The CDR3 runs 15 residues.

The chain joins TRBV2 to TRBJ2-3, with 10 bases identical to TRBD1. The CDR3 totals 17 residues. Germline CDR1 reads SNHLY; CDR2 reads FYNNEI. Unmatched junction bases numbered 12, after V lost 3 bases and J lost 6 bases. The DNA for the CDR3 is TGTGCCAGCAGTGACCCGGGGGACAGGGGTTTGGAGGATACGCAGTATTTT. It codes for CASSDPGDRGLEDTQYF.

V and J are TRBV27 and TRBJ1-1; D is perhaps TRBD1 (5 bases). Trimming shortened V by 3 bases and J by 4 bases, and 15 bases separated the two germline ends. Looked up from germline, CDR1 is MNHEY and CDR2 is SMNVEV (reference sequence). The length of the CDR3 is 15 residues. The CDR3 loop reads CASSLGREGITEAFF. In DNA, the CDR3 is TGTGCCAGCAGTTTGGGCAGGGAGGGGATCACTGAAGCTTTCTTT.

V usage is TRBV4-1 and J usage is TRBJ1-5, with D perhaps TRBD1 (5 bases). The CDR3 consists of 15 residues. CDR1 is MGHRA and CDR2 is YSYEKL in the germline V gene. Trimming shortened V by 1 base and J by 4 bases, and 11 bases separated the two germline ends. CDR3 in amino acids: CASSQVGTNNQPQHF. The CDR3 region has the DNA TGCGCCAGCAGCCAAGTCGGGACTAATAATCAGCCCCAGCATTTT.

This rearrangement joins TRBV5-1 to TRBJ1-2, with D perhaps TRBD1 (5 bases). Germline V gene sequence: CDR1 SGHRS, CDR2 YFSETQ. The CDR3 is 15 residues long. V was pared by 2 bases and J by 6 bases, with 17 bases between. The CDR3 region is CASSFFRTGGDGYTF. The DNA of the CDR3 is TGCGCCAGCAGCTTTTTCCGGACTGGGGGGGATGGCTACACCTTC.

The V call is TRBV2, the J call TRBJ2-3; a possible D gene is TRBD1 (6 bases). The V gene lost 2 bases and the J gene lost 3 bases, with 12 bases spanning the gap. Germline CDR1 is SNHLY and CDR2 is FYNNEI. The CDR3 spans 15 residues. CDR3 loop: CASSEWGLFTDTQYF. The CDR3 DNA is TGTGCCAGCAGTGAATGGGGGCTCTTTACAGATACGCAGTATTTT.

The genes are TRBV9 and TRBJ1-2; tentative D call: TRBD1 (5 bases). The germline V gene encodes CDR1 SGDLS and CDR2 YYNGEE. Trimming took 2 bases from V and 3 from J, leaving 14 bases between them. The CDR3 sequence is 15 residues long. CDR3 loop: CASSVGEDSYYGYTF. The CDR3 bases are TGTGCCAGCAGCGTTGGAGAAGACAGCTACTATGGCTACACCTTC.

The chain carries TRBV27 and TRBJ1-2; no clear D gene. Germline lookup yields CDR1 MNHEY and CDR2 SMNVEV (reference sequence). The CDR3 is 16 amino acids. V gave up 7 bases and J gave up 1 base, with 19 bases separating them. The DNA of the CDR3 is TGTGCCAGCACTAGATTGGCAGGCGACTATAACTATGGCTACACCTTC. Translation gives CASTRLAGDYNYGYTF.

The rearrangement uses TRBV6-2 or TRBV6-3 and TRBJ2-5, with 11 bases lining up with TRBD1. The V gene's germline CDR1 is MNHEY and CDR2 SVGEGT. V dropped 0 bases and J dropped 10; count of bases not matched to a gene: 10. This CDR3 contains 16 residues. This chain's CDR3 is CASSYSGTGGSMDQYF. The CDR3 DNA reads TGTGCCAGCAGTTACTCAGGGACAGGGGGTAGTATGGACCAGTACTTC.

The J gene is TRBJ1-2, the V gene TRBV28; 9 nucleotides match TRBD1. V dropped 6 bases and J dropped 12; count of bases not matched to a gene: 11. Per germline, CDR1 MDHEN and CDR2 SYDVKM. This CDR3 comprises 13 residues. CDR3 coding DNA: TGTGCCAGCAGAACCGGGACAGGGAATACCCACACCTTC. Protein: CASRTGTGNTHTF.

This clone was detected only once. The chain is built from TRBV19 and TRBJ1-6; D is unclear. The CDR3 is 12 amino acids. CDR1 LNHDA and CDR2 SQIVND come from the germline V gene (reference sequence). Trimming left V 5 bases short and J 6 bases short, with 5 bases between. This CDR3 is CASSSRNSPLHF. The CDR3 nucleotides are TGTGCCAGTAGTTCCCGTAATTCACCCCTCCACTTT.

The table lists this clone with a count of one. V and J are TRBV19 and TRBJ1-1, with D perhaps TRBD1 (5 bases). V lost 3 bases and J lost 10, with 18 bases in between. CDR1 LNHDA and CDR2 SQIVND come from the germline V gene (reference sequence). CDR3 length: 14 amino acids. CDR3 sequence: CASSMDLGGWGAFF. Written as DNA, the CDR3 is TGTGCCAGTAGTATGGACCTGGGGGGATGGGGAGCTTTCTTT. The full variable domain, completed using reference TRBV19 and TRBJ1-1, is DGGITQSPKYLFRKEGQNVTLSCEQNLNHDAMYWYRQDPGQGLRLIYYSQIVNDFQKGDIAEGYSVSREKKESFPLTVTSAQKNPTAFYLCASSMDLGGWGAFFGQGTRLTVV.

The J gene is TRBJ2-6, the V gene TRBV27; D unclear. Per germline, CDR1 MNHEY and CDR2 SMNVEV (reference sequence). This CDR3 region has 18 residues. V was clipped by 2 bases and J by 2 bases, with 16 bases between them. CDR3 bases: TGTGCCAGCAGTTTACAGACGACACGCGTGGCTGGGGCCAACGTCCTGACTTTC. It translates to CASSLQTTRVAGANVLTF.